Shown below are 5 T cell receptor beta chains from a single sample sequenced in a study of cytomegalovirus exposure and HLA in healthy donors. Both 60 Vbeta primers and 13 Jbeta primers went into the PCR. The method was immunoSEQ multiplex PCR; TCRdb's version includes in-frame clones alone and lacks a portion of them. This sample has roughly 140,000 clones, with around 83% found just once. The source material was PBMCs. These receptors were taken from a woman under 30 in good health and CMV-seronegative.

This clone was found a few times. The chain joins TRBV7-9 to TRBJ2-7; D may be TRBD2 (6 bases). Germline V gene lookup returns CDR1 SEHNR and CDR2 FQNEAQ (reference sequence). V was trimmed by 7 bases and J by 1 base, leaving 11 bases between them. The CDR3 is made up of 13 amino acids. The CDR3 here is CASTWGESYEQYF. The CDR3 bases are TGTGCCAGCACGTGGGGGGAATCCTACGAGCAGTACTTC.

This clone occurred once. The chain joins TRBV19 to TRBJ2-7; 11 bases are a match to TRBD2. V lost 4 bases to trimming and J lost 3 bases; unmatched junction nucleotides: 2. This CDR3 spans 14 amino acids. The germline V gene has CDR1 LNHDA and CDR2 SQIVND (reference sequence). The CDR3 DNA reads TGTGCCAGTAGTAGGACTAGCGGGCACTACGAGCAGTACTTC. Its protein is CASSRTSGHYEQYF.

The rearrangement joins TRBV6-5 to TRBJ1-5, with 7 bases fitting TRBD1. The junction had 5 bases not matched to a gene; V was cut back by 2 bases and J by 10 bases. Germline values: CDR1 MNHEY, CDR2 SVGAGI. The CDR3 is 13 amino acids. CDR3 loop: CASSYGRGAPQHF. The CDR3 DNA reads TGTGCCAGCAGTTACGGCAGGGGGGCACCCCAGCATTTT.

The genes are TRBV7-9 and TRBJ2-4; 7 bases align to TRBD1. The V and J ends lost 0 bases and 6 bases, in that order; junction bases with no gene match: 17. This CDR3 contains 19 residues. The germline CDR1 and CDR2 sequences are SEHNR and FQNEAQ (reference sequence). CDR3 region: CASSLARGQGVRGGNIQYF. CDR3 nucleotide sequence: TGTGCCAGCAGCTTAGCAAGGGGTCAGGGGGTCCGCGGCGGAAACATTCAGTACTTC. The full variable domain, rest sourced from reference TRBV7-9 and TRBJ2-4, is DTGVSQNPRHKITKRGQNVTFRCDPISEHNRLYWYRQTLGQGPEFLTYFQNEAQLEKSRLLSDRFSAERPKGSFSTLEIQRTEQGDSAMYLCASSLARGQGVRGGNIQYFGAGTRLSVL.

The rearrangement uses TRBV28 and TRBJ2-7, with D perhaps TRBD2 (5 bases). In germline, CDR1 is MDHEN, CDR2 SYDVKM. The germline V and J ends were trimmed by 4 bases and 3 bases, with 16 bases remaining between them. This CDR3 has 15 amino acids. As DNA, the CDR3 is TGTGCCAGCAGTTCCGCGGGCGCACATATCTACGAGCAGTACTTC. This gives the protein CASSSAGAHIYEQYF.